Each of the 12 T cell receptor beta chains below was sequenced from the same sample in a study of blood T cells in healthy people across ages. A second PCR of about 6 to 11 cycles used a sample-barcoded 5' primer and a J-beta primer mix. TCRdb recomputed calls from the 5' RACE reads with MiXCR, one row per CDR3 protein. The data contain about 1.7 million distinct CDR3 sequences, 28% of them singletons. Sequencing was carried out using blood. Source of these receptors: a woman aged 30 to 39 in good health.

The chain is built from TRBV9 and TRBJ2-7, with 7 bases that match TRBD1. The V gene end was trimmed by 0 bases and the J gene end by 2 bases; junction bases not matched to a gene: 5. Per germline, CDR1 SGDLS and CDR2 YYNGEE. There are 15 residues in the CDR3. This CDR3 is CASSVGGTATYEQYF. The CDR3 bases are TGTGCCAGCAGCGTAGGGGGGACAGCTACCTACGAGCAGTACTTC.

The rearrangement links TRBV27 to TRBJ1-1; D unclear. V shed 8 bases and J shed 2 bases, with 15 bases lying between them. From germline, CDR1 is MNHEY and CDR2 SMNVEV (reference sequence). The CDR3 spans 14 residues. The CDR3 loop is CASLTRLGNTEAFF. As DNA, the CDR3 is TGTGCCAGCCTCACCCGGTTGGGCAACACTGAAGCTTTCTTT.

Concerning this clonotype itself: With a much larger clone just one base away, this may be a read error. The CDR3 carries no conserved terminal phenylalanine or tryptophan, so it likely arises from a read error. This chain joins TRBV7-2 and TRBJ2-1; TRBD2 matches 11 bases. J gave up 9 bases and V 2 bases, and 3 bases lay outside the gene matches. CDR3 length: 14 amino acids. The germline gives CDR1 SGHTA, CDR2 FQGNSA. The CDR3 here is CASSLTSGSVEQFV. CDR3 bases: TGTGCCAGCAGCTTAACTAGCGGGAGCGTTGAGCAGTTCGTC.

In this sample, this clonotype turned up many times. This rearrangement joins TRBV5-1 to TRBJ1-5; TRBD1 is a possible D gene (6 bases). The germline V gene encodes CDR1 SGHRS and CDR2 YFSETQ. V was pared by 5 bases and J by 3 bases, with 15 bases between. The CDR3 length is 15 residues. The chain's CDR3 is CASSPDGQINQPQHF. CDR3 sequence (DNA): TGCGCCAGCAGTCCCGATGGACAGATCAATCAGCCCCAGCATTTT.

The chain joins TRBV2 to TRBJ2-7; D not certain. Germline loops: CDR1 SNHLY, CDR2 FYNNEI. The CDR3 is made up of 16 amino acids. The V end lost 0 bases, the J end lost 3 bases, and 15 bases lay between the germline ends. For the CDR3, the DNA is TGTGCCAGCAGTGAAGCGGCGACACCCACCCTCTACGAGCAGTACTTC. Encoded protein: CASSEAATPTLYEQYF.

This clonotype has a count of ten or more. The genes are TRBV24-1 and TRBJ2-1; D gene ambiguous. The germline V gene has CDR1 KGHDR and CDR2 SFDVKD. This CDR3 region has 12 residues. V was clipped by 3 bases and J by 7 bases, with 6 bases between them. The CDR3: CATSDIWNEQFF. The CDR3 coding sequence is TGTGCCACCAGTGATATCTGGAATGAGCAGTTCTTC.

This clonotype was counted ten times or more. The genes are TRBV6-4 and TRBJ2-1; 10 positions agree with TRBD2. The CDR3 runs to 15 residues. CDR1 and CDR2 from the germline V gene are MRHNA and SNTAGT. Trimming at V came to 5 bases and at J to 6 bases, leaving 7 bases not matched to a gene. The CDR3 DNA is TGTGCCAGCAGTCCCCTAGCGGGAGTCTCCAATGAGCAGTTCTTC. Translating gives CASSPLAGVSNEQFF.

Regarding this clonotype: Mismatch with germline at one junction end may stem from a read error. CDR3 DNA: TGTGTCAGCAGCAGAGGGACAGGGAAACAAGAGACCCAGTACTTC. It specifies CVSSRGTGKQETQYF. The rearrangement joins TRBV12-3 or TRBV12-4 to TRBJ2-5, with TRBD1 identical over 9 bases. The CDR3 contains 15 residues.

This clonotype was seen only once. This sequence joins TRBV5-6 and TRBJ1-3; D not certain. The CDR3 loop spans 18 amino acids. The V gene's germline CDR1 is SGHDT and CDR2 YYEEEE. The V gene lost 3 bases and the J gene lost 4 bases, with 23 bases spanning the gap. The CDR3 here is CASSSIGGRGDSGNTIYF. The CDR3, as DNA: TGTGCCAGCAGCTCCATAGGAGGACGGGGAGATTCCGGAAACACCATATATTTT.

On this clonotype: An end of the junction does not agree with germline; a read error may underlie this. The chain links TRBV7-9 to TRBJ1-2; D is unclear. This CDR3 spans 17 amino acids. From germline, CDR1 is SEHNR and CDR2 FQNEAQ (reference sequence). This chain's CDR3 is CASSLARPTRANYGCTF. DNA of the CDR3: TGTGCCAGCAGCTTAGCGCGCCCCACCCGGGCTAACTATGGCTGCACCTTC.

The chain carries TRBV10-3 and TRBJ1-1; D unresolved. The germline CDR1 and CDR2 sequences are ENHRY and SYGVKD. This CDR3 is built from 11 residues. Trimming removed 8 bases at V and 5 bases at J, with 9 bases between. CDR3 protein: CAIGRGTEAFF. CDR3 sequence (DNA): TGTGCCATCGGTCGAGGGACTGAAGCTTTCTTT.

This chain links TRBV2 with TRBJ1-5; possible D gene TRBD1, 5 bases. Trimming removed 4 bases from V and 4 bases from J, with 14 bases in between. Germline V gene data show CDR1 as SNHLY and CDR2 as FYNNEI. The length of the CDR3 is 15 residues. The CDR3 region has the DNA TGTGCCAGCAGTGGTACAGGATGGGATAATCAGCCCCAGCATTTT. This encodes CASSGTGWDNQPQHF.